The rows below give T cell receptor beta chains drawn from one sample of a study of blood T cell repertoires in COVID-19. Data came from immunoSEQ multiplex PCR; TCRdb stores just in-frame clones and leaves some out. The table has about 150,000 clones, around 83% seen once. The sequencing sample was made of peripheral blood. These receptor sequences come from a woman in her sixties with acute or convalescent COVID-19. Each CDR3 is given with its conserved first and last residue. A D gene is named only where the DNA matches it firmly. Clone size, where shown, is once, few, many, or a class for clones that have expanded.

v_gene: TRBV27; j_gene: TRBJ1-2; d_gene: TRBD1; abundance: .; CDR3nt: TGTGCCAGCAGTTATGGACAGGGGGCCGGCTTCGAAGGCTACACCTTC; CDR3aa: CASSYGQGAGFEGYTF
v_gene: TRBV5-7; j_gene: TRBJ2-1; d_gene: .; abundance: .; CDR3nt: TGTGCCAGCAGCTATCTAGGGGGTGGTAATGAGCAGTTCTTC; CDR3aa: CASSYLGGGNEQFF
v_gene: TRBV6-5; j_gene: TRBJ1-3; d_gene: TRBD1; abundance: .; CDR3nt: TGTGCCAGCAGCCTGACAGGGTTCTCTGGAAACACCATATATTTT; CDR3aa: CASSLTGFSGNTIYF
v_gene: TRBV6-5; j_gene: TRBJ1-6; d_gene: .; abundance: .; CDR3nt: TGTGCCAGCAGGCCCGGGGGGGGGCGGAGTTCACCCCTCCACTTT; CDR3aa: CASRPGGGRSSPLHF
v_gene: TRBV5-4; j_gene: TRBJ2-1; d_gene: TRBD2; abundance: .; CDR3nt: TGTGCCAGCAGCTCACTAGCGGGGGGGTACAATGAGCAGTTCTTC; CDR3aa: CASSSLAGGYNEQFF
v_gene: TRBV29-1; j_gene: TRBJ2-7; d_gene: .; abundance: .; CDR3nt: TGCAGCGTTGAAGGAGGTGAGAGATCCTACGAGCAGTACTTC; CDR3aa: CSVEGGERSYEQYF
v_gene: TRBV9; j_gene: TRBJ1-1; d_gene: .; abundance: .; CDR3nt: TGTGCCAGCAGCGTAGTAGTAAGGCGCGGGGATGCTGAAGCTTTCTTT; CDR3aa: CASSVVVRRGDAEAFF
v_gene: TRBV15; j_gene: TRBJ1-5; d_gene: TRBD1; abundance: once; CDR3nt: TGTGCCACCAGCAGAGATAGGGGGACAGGCAATCAGCCCCAGCATTTT; CDR3aa: CATSRDRGTGNQPQHF
v_gene: TRBV29-1; j_gene: TRBJ1-2; d_gene: TRBD1; abundance: once; CDR3nt: TGCAGCGTCCGTACAGGGGACTTGGGGTACTATGGCTACACCTTC; CDR3aa: CSVRTGDLGYYGYTF
v_gene: TRBV24-1; j_gene: TRBJ2-1; d_gene: TRBD2; abundance: .; CDR3nt: TGTGCCACCAGTGAAACTAGCGGGGGGGCCTGGCATGAGCAGTTCTTC; CDR3aa: CATSETSGGAWHEQFF
v_gene: TRBV24-1; j_gene: TRBJ2-3; d_gene: TRBD2; abundance: .; CDR3nt: TGTGCCACCAGTTCACTAGCGGGGTACACAGATACGCAGTATTTT; CDR3aa: CATSSLAGYTDTQYF
v_gene: TRBV19; j_gene: TRBJ2-3; d_gene: TRBD1; abundance: .; CDR3nt: TGTGCCAGTAGTATAGTTAGGACAGGGGGATCCCGCCGTACGCAGTATTTT; CDR3aa: CASSIVRTGGSRRTQYF
v_gene: TRBV19; j_gene: TRBJ1-2; d_gene: .; abundance: .; CDR3nt: TGTGCCACCCAAGCAGGGCCGAATACCGTTTTTGGCTACACCTTC; CDR3aa: CATQAGPNTVFGYTF
v_gene: TRBV27; j_gene: TRBJ2-2; d_gene: .; abundance: .; CDR3nt: TGTGCCAGCAGTTCCCAGGGGAGGGCCGGGGAGCTGTTTTTT; CDR3aa: CASSSQGRAGELFF
v_gene: TRBV2; j_gene: TRBJ1-5; d_gene: TRBD1; abundance: .; CDR3nt: TGTGCCAGCAGTGGACAGGGCTCAAGCAATCAGCCCCAGCATTTT; CDR3aa: CASSGQGSSNQPQHF
v_gene: TRBV7-7; j_gene: TRBJ2-5; d_gene: .; abundance: .; CDR3nt: TGTGCCAGCAGCTTAGGTAACCAAGAGACCCAGTACTTC; CDR3aa: CASSLGNQETQYF
v_gene: TRBV3-1/TRBV3-2; j_gene: TRBJ1-3; d_gene: .; abundance: .; CDR3nt: TGTGCCAGCAGCCAAGACTCCGGAAACACCATATATTTT; CDR3aa: CASSQDSGNTIYF
v_gene: TRBV6-5; j_gene: TRBJ2-1; d_gene: .; abundance: .; CDR3nt: TGTGCCAGCAGGGGGGCCTCCAATGAGCAGTTCTTC; CDR3aa: CASRGASNEQFF
v_gene: TRBV6-6; j_gene: TRBJ1-5; d_gene: TRBD1; abundance: .; CDR3nt: TGTGCCAGCAGCCGATCGAGGACAGGGGGCTTTCAGCCCCAGCATTTT; CDR3aa: CASSRSRTGGFQPQHF
v_gene: TRBV11-2; j_gene: TRBJ1-1; d_gene: .; abundance: few; CDR3nt: TGTGCCAGCAGCTTGGGGGGGTTGGAAGCTTTCTTT; CDR3aa: CASSLGGLEAFF
v_gene: TRBV11-2; j_gene: TRBJ2-3; d_gene: .; abundance: few; CDR3nt: TGTGCCAGCAGCTCTTCCGGGACTGGGAGTGGGGCTACGCAGTATTTT; CDR3aa: CASSSSGTGSGATQYF
v_gene: TRBV6-5; j_gene: TRBJ1-2; d_gene: .; abundance: .; CDR3nt: TGTGCCAGCAATGCAGGCGCCATAGCTAACTATGGCTACACCTTC; CDR3aa: CASNAGAIANYGYTF
v_gene: TRBV14; j_gene: TRBJ2-2; d_gene: TRBD2; abundance: .; CDR3nt: TGTGCCAGCAGCCAAGTGGGAGGGTCCACCGGGGAGCTGTTTTTT; CDR3aa: CASSQVGGSTGELFF
v_gene: TRBV5-5; j_gene: TRBJ1-5; d_gene: .; abundance: .; CDR3nt: TGTGCCAGCAGCTTGGGGGGAGATCAGCCCCAGCATTTT; CDR3aa: CASSLGGDQPQHF
v_gene: TRBV6-5; j_gene: TRBJ1-4; d_gene: .; abundance: .; CDR3nt: TGTGCCAGCAGTCGCGGTACCCTTGAAAAACTGTTTTTT; CDR3aa: CASSRGTLEKLFF
v_gene: TRBV30; j_gene: TRBJ1-2; d_gene: .; abundance: .; CDR3nt: TGTGCCTGGACTGGGGGCGGCTATGGCTACACCTTC; CDR3aa: CAWTGGGYGYTF
v_gene: TRBV29-1; j_gene: TRBJ1-2; d_gene: .; abundance: .; CDR3nt: TGCAGCGTCCCGGCGCAGGGGATGGGAGGCTACACCTTC; CDR3aa: CSVPAQGMGGYTF
v_gene: TRBV11-2; j_gene: TRBJ1-6; d_gene: .; abundance: once; CDR3nt: TGTGCCAGCAGCTTAGGTTACAATAATTCACCCCTCCACTTT; CDR3aa: CASSLGYNNSPLHF
v_gene: TRBV19; j_gene: TRBJ1-3; d_gene: TRBD1; abundance: .; CDR3nt: TGTGCCAGTAGTCCGACAGGGGTCTCTGGAAACACCATATATTTT; CDR3aa: CASSPTGVSGNTIYF
v_gene: TRBV10-3; j_gene: TRBJ1-6; d_gene: .; abundance: .; CDR3nt: TGTGCCATCAGGGGGGGGAATAATTCACCCCTCCACTTT; CDR3aa: CAIRGGNNSPLHF
v_gene: TRBV11-2; j_gene: TRBJ2-7; d_gene: TRBD1; abundance: .; CDR3nt: TGTGCCAGCAGCTTTCCAAACAGGGGCGGCGAGCAGTACTTC; CDR3aa: CASSFPNRGGEQYF
v_gene: TRBV6-5; j_gene: TRBJ1-5; d_gene: TRBD1; abundance: .; CDR3nt: TGTGCCAGCAGTTACGGGACAGCTCGCAATCAGCCCCAGCATTTT; CDR3aa: CASSYGTARNQPQHF
v_gene: TRBV7-2; j_gene: TRBJ1-4; d_gene: TRBD1; abundance: .; CDR3nt: TGTGCCAGCAGCTTAGTTTACCCCGGGACAGGGGCTGAAAAACTGTTTTTT; CDR3aa: CASSLVYPGTGAEKLFF
v_gene: TRBV30; j_gene: TRBJ2-1; d_gene: .; abundance: once; CDR3nt: TGTGCCTGGAGTCAGGGAAATGAGCAGTTCTTC; CDR3aa: CAWSQGNEQFF
v_gene: TRBV3-1/TRBV3-2; j_gene: TRBJ2-1; d_gene: TRBD2; abundance: once; CDR3nt: TGTGCCAGCGAGGGACTAGCGGGGGGGGCCTACGAGCAGTTCTTC; CDR3aa: CASEGLAGGAYEQFF
v_gene: TRBV7-3; j_gene: TRBJ2-5; d_gene: TRBD2; abundance: .; CDR3nt: TGTGCCAGCAGCTCTACCGGGGGGGCCGGGGAGACCCAGTACTTC; CDR3aa: CASSSTGGAGETQYF
v_gene: TRBV16; j_gene: TRBJ2-1; d_gene: .; abundance: many; CDR3nt: TGTGCCAGCACCTCAGGGCATTGGAATGACAATGAGCAGTTCTTC; CDR3aa: CASTSGHWNDNEQFF
v_gene: TRBV6-5; j_gene: TRBJ1-4; d_gene: TRBD1; abundance: .; CDR3nt: TGTGCCAGCAGTTATTACACGGGACAGAAGGAAAAACTGTTTTTT; CDR3aa: CASSYYTGQKEKLFF
v_gene: TRBV5-1; j_gene: TRBJ2-3; d_gene: TRBD2; abundance: .; CDR3nt: TGCGCCAGCAGCTTGGCCGAAGGGAGCGGGGGAGGAGATACGCAGTATTTT; CDR3aa: CASSLAEGSGGGDTQYF
v_gene: TRBV4-2; j_gene: TRBJ1-2; d_gene: TRBD1; abundance: .; CDR3nt: TGTGCCAGCAGCCAGGACAGGGTAGTAGCTCGGGGCTACACCTTC; CDR3aa: CASSQDRVVARGYTF
v_gene: TRBV6-5; j_gene: TRBJ1-5; d_gene: TRBD1; abundance: .; CDR3nt: TGTGCCAGCAAAGACAGGGAAGGGAATCAGCCCCAGCATTTT; CDR3aa: CASKDREGNQPQHF
v_gene: TRBV27; j_gene: TRBJ2-1; d_gene: .; abundance: .; CDR3nt: TGTGCCAGCAGTTTCAACCCGGACACTGGCTCCTACAATGAGCAGTTCTTC; CDR3aa: CASSFNPDTGSYNEQFF
v_gene: TRBV6-1; j_gene: TRBJ1-6; d_gene: TRBD1; abundance: .; CDR3nt: TGTGCCAGCAGTGAATCTGGGACAGGGGGCACACCCCTCCACTTT; CDR3aa: CASSESGTGGTPLHF
v_gene: TRBV4-2; j_gene: TRBJ1-2; d_gene: .; abundance: .; CDR3nt: TGTGCCAGCAGCCAAGTTGGTCCGGGGGGCTACACCTTC; CDR3aa: CASSQVGPGGYTF
v_gene: TRBV27; j_gene: TRBJ2-3; d_gene: TRBD1; abundance: .; CDR3nt: TGTGCCAGCATAAAGACAGGGGTGGTAGCTCCCGGGTCGCAGTATTTT; CDR3aa: CASIKTGVVAPGSQYF
v_gene: TRBV11-3; j_gene: TRBJ2-3; d_gene: .; abundance: .; CDR3nt: TGTGCCAGCAGCCTCTCCGGGGACTTTGATACGCAGTATTTT; CDR3aa: CASSLSGDFDTQYF
v_gene: TRBV25-1; j_gene: TRBJ1-1; d_gene: .; abundance: few; CDR3nt: TGTGCCAGCAGTGGGCACGCCTCAGGGGACACTGAAGCTTTCTTT; CDR3aa: CASSGHASGDTEAFF
v_gene: TRBV5-4; j_gene: TRBJ2-5; d_gene: .; abundance: .; CDR3nt: TGTGCCAGCAGCCCACCGTCGGGGGCCCAGTACTTC; CDR3aa: CASSPPSGAQYF
v_gene: TRBV7-9; j_gene: TRBJ2-3; d_gene: .; abundance: .; CDR3nt: TGTGCCAGCAGCTTCCCCCCCTTAGAGACTCCGTATTTT; CDR3aa: CASSFPPLETPYF
v_gene: TRBV2; j_gene: TRBJ1-1; d_gene: .; abundance: .; CDR3nt: TGTGCCAGCCGCCGTGGGGGGGTCGGGGCTGAAGCTTTCTTT; CDR3aa: CASRRGGVGAEAFF
v_gene: TRBV7-2; j_gene: TRBJ1-2; d_gene: .; abundance: once; CDR3nt: TGTGCCAGCAGCCAGGCGGGGGGAGGCTACACCTTC; CDR3aa: CASSQAGGGYTF
v_gene: TRBV5-1; j_gene: TRBJ1-1; d_gene: TRBD1; abundance: once; CDR3nt: TGCGCCAGCAGCTTGGAGACAGGGGGCAAAGCTTTCTTT; CDR3aa: CASSLETGGKAFF
v_gene: TRBV10-3; j_gene: TRBJ1-5; d_gene: .; abundance: .; CDR3nt: TGTGCCATCAGTGAGTCCAAAGGGGGCAATCAGCCCCAGCATTTT; CDR3aa: CAISESKGGNQPQHF
v_gene: TRBV6-6; j_gene: TRBJ1-4; d_gene: TRBD1; abundance: .; CDR3nt: TGTGCCAGCAGCGGGCGGGACAGATTTGAAAAACTGTTTTTT; CDR3aa: CASSGRDRFEKLFF
v_gene: TRBV7-8; j_gene: TRBJ1-4; d_gene: TRBD1; abundance: few; CDR3nt: TGTGCCAGCAGCGATACCGGGACAGGGAATGAAAAACTGTTTTTT; CDR3aa: CASSDTGTGNEKLFF
v_gene: TRBV27; j_gene: TRBJ1-4; d_gene: .; abundance: .; CDR3nt: TGTGCCAGCAGGCTAGGAGGTATTAATGAAAAACTGTTTTTT; CDR3aa: CASRLGGINEKLFF
v_gene: TRBV11-2; j_gene: TRBJ2-1; d_gene: TRBD2; abundance: .; CDR3nt: TGTGCCAGCAGCTTGACTAGCACCTACAATGAGCAGTTCTTC; CDR3aa: CASSLTSTYNEQFF